A single sample gave rise to the 15 T cell receptor beta chains below, sequenced in a study of breast tumors, draining lymph nodes, adjacent tissues. TCRdb independently ran MiXCR on the multiplex PCR reads; one entry per CDR3 protein. The table shows around 130,000 distinct CDR3 sequences, with over 20% occurring only once. Axillary draining lymph nodes of breast cancer patients supplied the node samples. The source material was axillary lymph node tissue. The receptors derive from a female donor with breast cancer. Some clones in this sample may be carry-over from other donors' samples.

Comments on this clonotype: This may come from a read error, since a much larger clone is one base off. This chain joins TRBV28 and TRBJ2-5; D uncertain. The germline V gene encodes CDR1 MDHEN and CDR2 SYDVKM. This CDR3 is built from 14 residues. The CDR3 reads CASSLYSQQEAQYF. CDR3 DNA: TGTGCCAGCAGTTTATACTCCCAGCAAGAGGCCCAGTACTTC. The variable domain in full, completed from reference TRBV28 and TRBJ2-5, reads DVKVTQSSRYLVKRTGEKVFLECVQDMDHENMFWYRQDPGLGLRLIYFSYDVKMKEKGDIPEGYSVSREKKERFSLILESASTNQTSMYLCASSLYSQQEAQYFGPGTRLLVL.

This CDR3 is CASSYSGDLEAFF. In DNA form, the CDR3 reads TGTGCCAGCAGTTACTCTGGGGACTTGGAAGCTTTCTTT. The chain combines TRBV6-5 with TRBJ1-1; D may be TRBD1 (5 bases). This CDR3 contains 13 residues. V lost 0 bases and J 8 bases, leaving 10 bases between the germline ends. Germline lookup yields CDR1 MNHEY and CDR2 SVGAGI.

Concerning this clonotype: This likely stems from a read error, as it lies one base from a far larger clone. V and J are TRBV11-2 and TRBJ2-5, with a tentative D call TRBD2 (6 bases). CDR1 is SGHAT, CDR2 FQNNGV, per germline. CDR3 length: 11 amino acids. CDR3 amino acids: CASSPGEAQYF. DNA of the CDR3: TGTGCCAGCAGCCCGGGAGAGGCCCAGTACTTC.

In the case of this clonotype: This may come from a read error, since a much larger clone is one base off. The chain combines TRBV4-2 with TRBJ2-7; D might be TRBD2 (6 bases). From germline, CDR1 is LGHNA and CDR2 YNFKEQ. CDR3 length equals 15 residues. Trimming took 7 bases from V and 4 from J, leaving 20 bases between them. For the CDR3, the DNA is TGTGCCAGCAACCACCAAGCGGGTATAAATTACGAGCAGTACTTC. It codes for CASNHQAGINYEQYF.

A word on this clonotype: Just one base apart from a much larger clone, this may be a read error. The chain links TRBV24-1 to TRBJ2-7, with D tentatively TRBD1 (5 bases). The CDR3 has 13 residues. In germline, CDR1 is KGHDR, CDR2 SFDVKD. V lost 4 bases to trimming and J lost 6 bases, with 12 bases between them. DNA for the CDR3: TGTGCCACCAGTGAGCCGATAGGGGCCGAGCAGTACTTC. Amino acids: CATSEPIGAEQYF.

This clonotype was observed many times. This rearrangement joins TRBV20-1 to TRBJ2-1; 16 bases fit TRBD2. Per germline, CDR1 DFQATT and CDR2 SNEGSKA (reference sequence). V gave up 0 bases and J gave up 5 bases; unmatched junction bases: 7. The CDR3 is 18 amino acids. CDR3 bases: TGCAGTGCTAGAGACCCGGGACTAGCGGGAGGGCCCGACAATGAGCAGTTCTTC. Its protein product is CSARDPGLAGGPDNEQFF.

The chain employs TRBV28 and TRBJ1-4, with 10 bases aligning to TRBD1. CDR1 MDHEN and CDR2 SYDVKM come from the germline V gene. The J segment lost 8 bases and the V segment lost 10 bases, leaving 16 bases of the junction unmatched. This CDR3 region has 16 residues. CDR3 loop: CATHVPGQGMEEKLFF. CDR3 nucleotide sequence: TGTGCCACGCACGTCCCGGGACAGGGGATGGAGGAAAAACTGTTTTTT.

This clonotype was recorded many times. The rearrangement links TRBV6-6 to TRBJ1-2; D is undetermined. Per germline, CDR1 MNHNY and CDR2 SVGAGI (reference sequence). V gave up 7 bases and J gave up 2 bases, with 11 bases separating them. The CDR3 spans 13 residues. CDR3: CASNGQLNYGYTF. In nucleotides, the CDR3 is TGTGCCAGCAACGGGCAGCTAAACTATGGCTACACCTTC.

The chain recombines TRBV28 with TRBJ2-3, with D hard to call. Germline V gene lookup returns CDR1 MDHEN and CDR2 SYDVKM. The CDR3 sequence is 13 residues long. The V end was cut by 5 bases, the J end by 5 bases, with 11 bases between. CDR3 loop: CASSQIVQDTQYF. CDR3 coding DNA: TGTGCCAGCAGTCAGATAGTGCAAGATACGCAGTATTTT.

This clonotype was recorded many times. The CDR3 region is CASSYRLAGQETQYF. The CDR3 region has the DNA TGTGCCAGCAGCTATAGACTAGCAGGACAAGAGACCCAGTACTTC. J is TRBJ2-5 and V is TRBV7-8; 7 bases fit TRBD2. This CDR3 region has 15 residues. Unmatched junction bases numbered 7, after V lost 4 bases and J lost 2 bases. Per germline, CDR1 SGHVS and CDR2 FQNEAQ.

J is TRBJ1-1 and V is TRBV2; unclear D gene. Germline V gives CDR1 SNHLY, CDR2 FYNNEI. There are 13 residues in the CDR3. V lost 4 bases to trimming and J lost 1 base, with 7 bases between them. The CDR3: CASSGLGNTEAFF. In nucleotides, the CDR3 is TGTGCCAGCAGTGGTCTCGGGAACACTGAAGCTTTCTTT. The entire variable domain, with the rest obtained from reference TRBV2 and TRBJ1-1, is as follows: EPEVTQTPSHQVTQMGQEVILRCVPISNHLYFYWYRQILGQKVEFLVSFYNNEISEKSEIFDDQFSVERPDGSNFTLKIRSTKLEDSAMYFCASSGLGNTEAFFGQGTRLTVV.

There are many counts of this clonotype. The V gene is TRBV20-1, the J gene TRBJ2-1, with 10 positions matching TRBD2. This CDR3 spans 15 amino acids. CDR1 is DFQATT, CDR2 SNEGSKA, per germline (reference sequence). J lost 8 bases, V lost 6 bases, and 13 bases had no gene match. The CDR3, as DNA: TGCAGTGCCAACGGGGCTAGCGGGAGTTGGTATGAGCAGTTCTTC. Protein: CSANGASGSWYEQFF.

This clonotype was counted at least ten times. The J gene is TRBJ2-7, the V gene TRBV9, with TRBD2 matching 8 bases. CDR1 and CDR2 from the germline V gene are SGDLS and YYNGEE. The CDR3 is made up of 16 amino acids. V lost 2 bases, J lost 4 bases, and 11 bases stayed unmatched. CDR3 DNA sequence: TGTGCCAGCAGCGTGAGCCCCGGGACTAGAAGGTACGAGCAGTACTTC. Translation: CASSVSPGTRRYEQYF.

There are many counts of this clonotype. This rearrangement joins TRBV7-6 to TRBJ2-3; maybe TRBD2 (5 bases). The CDR3 totals 18 residues. Germline loops: CDR1 SGHVS, CDR2 FNYEAQ. The V and J ends lost 5 bases and 0 bases respectively, with 21 bases between them. CDR3 DNA: TGTGCCAGCAGCCGCGTCCGGTCTGCGGGCTCTAGCACAGATACGCAGTATTTT. Protein product: CASSRVRSAGSSTDTQYF.

On this clonotype itself: A clone one base away is much larger, so this may be a read error. The chain carries TRBV4-2 and TRBJ2-1, with 8 positions matching TRBD2. This CDR3 region has 16 residues. V lost 1 base, J lost 5 bases, and 7 bases stayed unmatched. The germline CDR1 and CDR2 sequences are LGHNA and YNFKEQ. The CDR3 sequence is CASSQVWREDNNEQFF. The CDR3 DNA follows: TGTGCCAGCAGCCAAGTTTGGCGGGAGGACAACAATGAGCAGTTCTTC.